This T cell receptor (beta chain) came from a study of blood T cell repertoires in COVID-19. Study context: Sites in the United States, Italy and Spain provided acute and convalescent COVID-19 samples.

Here immunoSEQ multiplex PCR was the method, and the copy in TCRdb shows in-frame clones only, minus some. The data contain more than 75,000 clones, about 86% of them singletons. Sequencing used peripheral blood. The receptor was isolated from a woman of 80 years or more with acute or convalescent COVID-19.

CDR3 DNA: TGTGCCTGGAGTCCAGGGGACAGCCACTACGAGCAGTACTTC. Translation: CAWSPGDSHYEQYF. The rearrangement links TRBV30 to TRBJ2-7, with 7 bases aligning to TRBD1. CDR1 and CDR2 from the germline V gene are GTSNPN and SVGIG (reference sequence). The CDR3 covers 14 residues. The trim removed 2 bases at V and 3 bases at J, leaving 7 bases unmatched. The complete variable domain, with remaining parts taken from reference TRBV30 and TRBJ2-7, reads SQTIHQWPATLVQPVGSPLSLECTVEGTSNPNLYWYRQAAGRGLQLLFYSVGIGQISSEVPQNLSASRPQDRQFILSSKKLLLSDSGFYLCAWSPGDSHYEQYFGPGTRLTVT.